The 16 T cell receptor beta chains listed next were all sequenced from one sample in a study of CD8 T cells in Susac syndrome. It was with random hexamers that roughly 0.5 to 1 ug RNA was reverse transcribed. Using its own MiXCR run on the immunoSEQ multiplex PCR reads, TCRdb lists one record per CDR3 protein. The sample carries approximately 160,000 distinct CDR3 sequences, approximately 94% recorded once. What was sequenced was CD4+ T cells from PBMCs. Receptors originate from a human donor with multiple sclerosis.

This chain uses TRBV3-1 with TRBJ1-4; unclear D gene. V was cut by 0 bases and J by 10 bases, with 9 bases left in between. This CDR3 spans 13 amino acids. CDR1 is LGHDT, CDR2 YNNKEL, per germline (reference sequence). CDR3 residues: CASSQDPVGKLFF. The CDR3 DNA is TGTGCCAGCAGCCAAGATCCGGTGGGAAAACTGTTTTTT.

This clonotype is a singleton in its sample. The chain uses TRBV6-1 and TRBJ2-3; TRBD2 might be the D (5 bases). The CDR3 sequence is 17 residues long. CDR1 MNHNS and CDR2 SASEGT come from the germline V gene. V lost 6 bases and J lost 0, with 19 bases in between. This CDR3 is CASREREYDGSTDTQYF. In DNA form, the CDR3 reads TGTGCCAGCAGGGAGAGGGAGTATGACGGTAGCACAGATACGCAGTATTTT.

CDR3 coding DNA: TGTGCCTGGAGTTCCAGCGGGAGGTTAACTGAGGAGCAGTACTTC. Protein: CAWSSSGRLTEEQYF. The chain links TRBV30 to TRBJ2-7; 9 positions agree with TRBD2. Germline CDR1 is GTSNPN and CDR2 is SVGIG (reference sequence). The CDR3 totals 15 residues. With V trimmed by 2 bases and J by 7 bases, 12 bases remained unmatched. Looking up the rest from reference TRBV30 and TRBJ2-7 gives the full variable domain: SQTIHQWPATLVQPVGSPLSLECTVEGTSNPNLYWYRQAAGRGLQLLFYSVGIGQISSEVPQNLSASRPQDRQFILSSKKLLLSDSGFYLCAWSSSGRLTEEQYFGPGTRLTVT.

V is TRBV29-1 and J is TRBJ1-1; D unclear. Germline values: CDR1 SQVTM, CDR2 ANQGSEA. V lost 4 bases and J 3 bases, leaving 12 bases between the germline ends. The CDR3 extends over 13 amino acids. The CDR3 nucleotides are TGCAGCGTTGTTGAGGGATCTCACACTGAAGCTTTCTTT. This gives the protein CSVVEGSHTEAFF.

V usage is TRBV6-5 and J usage is TRBJ1-2; D gene uncertain. The CDR3 spans 14 residues. Germline assignment: CDR1 MNHEY and CDR2 SVGAGI. V lost 6 bases to trimming and J lost 3 bases, with 14 bases between them. This CDR3 reads CASSWSRTHYGYTF. The CDR3 bases are TGTGCCAGCAGCTGGTCCCGGACCCACTATGGCTACACCTTC.

The rearrangement uses TRBV18 and TRBJ1-5; D gene uncertain. The germline gives CDR1 KGHSH, CDR2 LQKENI. V was shortened by 6 bases and J by 0 bases, with 12 bases between the two germline ends. The CDR3 has 15 amino acids. The CDR3 DNA is TGTGCCAGCTCCCCCGCGTCGAATAGCAATCAGCCCCAGCATTTT. Translating it yields CASSPASNSNQPQHF.

The V call is TRBV18, the J call TRBJ2-3; D unclear. Germline CDR1 and CDR2: KGHSH and LQKENI. CDR3 size: 14 residues. Deletions cut 0 bases from V and 4 bases from J, with 8 bases between. The CDR3: CASSPPSMADTQYF. DNA for the CDR3: TGTGCCAGCTCACCACCGTCTATGGCAGATACGCAGTATTTT.

The chain couples TRBV29-1 to TRBJ2-3, with a possible D match to TRBD1 (6 bases). Germline CDR1 SQVTM, CDR2 ANQGSEA. This CDR3 comprises 15 residues. V gave up 0 bases and J gave up 0 bases, with 10 bases separating them. As DNA, the CDR3 is TGCAGCGTTGAAGACCGACAGGTTAGCACAGATACGCAGTATTTT. This codes for CSVEDRQVSTDTQYF.

The chain combines TRBV4-1 with TRBJ2-7; 9 positions agree with TRBD1. Germline V lookup: CDR1 MGHRA, CDR2 YSYEKL. V was clipped by 0 bases and J by 5 bases; unmatched bases: 5. CDR3 length equals 15 residues. The CDR3 loop reads CASSQDGTGFDEQYF. The CDR3 coding sequence is TGCGCCAGCAGCCAAGACGGGACAGGGTTTGACGAGCAGTACTTC.

This clonotype was found once. V is TRBV6-2 or TRBV6-3 and J is TRBJ2-1; TRBD1 aligns across 7 bases. Germline CDR1 is MNHEY and CDR2 is SVGEGT. The CDR3 length is 15 residues. After removal of 4 bases from V and 9 bases from J, the junction contained 12 bases not matched to a gene. The DNA for the CDR3 is TGTGCCAGCAGTTCGTTTGACAGGGATTCTGGTGAGCAGTTCTTC. It yields the protein CASSSFDRDSGEQFF.

The chain employs TRBV2 and TRBJ2-3, with 9 bases that match TRBD1. The V segment lost 6 bases and the J segment 5 bases; nucleotides outside the gene matches: 6. The V gene's germline CDR1 is SNHLY and CDR2 FYNNEI. The CDR3 is 14 residues long. CDR3 DNA: TGTGCCAGCAGCGACAGGGGGTCGAGAGATACGCAGTATTTT. The encoded protein is CASSDRGSRDTQYF.

The genes are TRBV4-2 and TRBJ2-1; 8 bases are a match to TRBD2. The V segment lost 2 bases and the J segment 0 bases; nucleotides outside the gene matches: 9. Germline lookup yields CDR1 LGHNA and CDR2 YNFKEQ. The CDR3 runs 18 residues. The CDR3 bases are TGTGCCAGCAGCCAACCGGGAGGGGGGGGCCTCTCCTACAATGAGCAGTTCTTC. This codes for CASSQPGGGGLSYNEQFF.

The V gene is TRBV20-1, the J gene TRBJ1-2; possibly TRBD1 for D (5 bases). The CDR3 is 12 amino acids. V lost 6 bases, J lost 0 bases, and 8 bases lay in between. Germline V gives CDR1 DFQATT, CDR2 SNEGSKA (reference sequence). CDR3: CSAGRANYGYTF. As DNA, the CDR3 is TGCAGTGCGGGCAGGGCTAACTATGGCTACACCTTC.

The chain couples TRBV4-2 to TRBJ2-3, with D uncertain. Germline V gene sequence: CDR1 LGHNA, CDR2 YNFKEQ. The CDR3 runs to 15 residues. With 0 bases removed from V and 0 bases from J, the gap between germline ends came to 7 bases. The CDR3 DNA reads as TGTGCCAGCAGCCAAGAGAGGCAGAGCACAGATACGCAGTATTTT. Protein product: CASSQERQSTDTQYF.

This clonotype was counted once. V is TRBV5-1 and J is TRBJ2-5, with 7 bases that match TRBD1. The length of the CDR3 is 15 residues. Trimming took 0 bases from V and 2 from J; bases not matched to a gene: 4. CDR1 is SGHRS and CDR2 is YFSETQ in the germline V gene. CDR3 protein: CASSLGTGKQETQYF. DNA of the CDR3: TGCGCCAGCAGCTTGGGGACAGGAAAGCAAGAGACCCAGTACTTC. The full variable domain, in which reference TRBV5-1 and TRBJ2-5 provide the parts outside the CDR3, is KAGVTQTPRYLIKTRGQQVTLSCSPISGHRSVSWYQQTPGQGLQFLFEYFSETQRNKGNFPGRFSGRQFSNSRSEMNVSTLELGDSALYLCASSLGTGKQETQYFGPGTRLLVL.

The chain joins TRBV6-2 or TRBV6-3 to TRBJ1-1, with 9 bases matching TRBD1. This CDR3 is 14 amino acids long. The germline V gene has CDR1 MNHEY and CDR2 SVGEGT. Trimming removed 6 bases from V and 7 bases from J; junction bases left unmatched: 9. CDR3 sequence reads: CASREQGALGEAFF. In nucleotides, the CDR3 is TGTGCCAGCAGGGAACAGGGGGCGCTGGGTGAAGCTTTCTTT.